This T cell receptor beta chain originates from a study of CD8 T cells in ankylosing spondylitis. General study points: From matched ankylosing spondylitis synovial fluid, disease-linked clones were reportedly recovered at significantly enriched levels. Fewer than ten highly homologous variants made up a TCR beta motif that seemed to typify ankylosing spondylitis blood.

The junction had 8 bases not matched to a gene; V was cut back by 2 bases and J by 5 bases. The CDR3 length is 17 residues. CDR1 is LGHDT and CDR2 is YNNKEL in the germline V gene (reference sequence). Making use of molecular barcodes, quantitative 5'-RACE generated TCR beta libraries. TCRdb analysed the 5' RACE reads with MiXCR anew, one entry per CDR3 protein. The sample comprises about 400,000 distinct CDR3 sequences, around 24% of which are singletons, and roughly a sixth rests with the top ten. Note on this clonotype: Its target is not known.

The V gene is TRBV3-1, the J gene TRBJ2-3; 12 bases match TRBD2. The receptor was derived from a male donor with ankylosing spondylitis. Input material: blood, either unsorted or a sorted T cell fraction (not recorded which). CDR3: CASSQTLAGGLGDTQYF. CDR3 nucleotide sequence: TGTGCCAGCAGCCAAACTCTAGCGGGAGGGCTTGGAGATACGCAGTATTTT.